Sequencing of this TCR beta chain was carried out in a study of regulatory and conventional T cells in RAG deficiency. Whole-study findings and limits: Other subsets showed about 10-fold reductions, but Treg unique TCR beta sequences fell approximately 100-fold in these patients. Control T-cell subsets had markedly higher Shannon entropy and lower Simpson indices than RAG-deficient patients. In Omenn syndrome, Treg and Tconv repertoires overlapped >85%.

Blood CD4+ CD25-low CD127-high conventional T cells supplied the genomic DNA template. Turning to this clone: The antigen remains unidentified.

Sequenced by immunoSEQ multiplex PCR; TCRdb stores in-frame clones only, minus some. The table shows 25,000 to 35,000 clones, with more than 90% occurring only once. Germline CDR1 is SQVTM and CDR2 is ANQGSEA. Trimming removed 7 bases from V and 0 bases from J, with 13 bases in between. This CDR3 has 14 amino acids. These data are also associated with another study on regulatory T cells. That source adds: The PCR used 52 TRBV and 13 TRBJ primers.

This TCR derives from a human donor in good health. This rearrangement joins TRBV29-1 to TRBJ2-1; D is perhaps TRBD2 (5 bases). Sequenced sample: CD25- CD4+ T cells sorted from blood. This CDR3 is CSAQGLLSYNEQFF. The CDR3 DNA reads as TGCAGCGCTCAAGGACTTCTCTCCTACAATGAGCAGTTCTTC.